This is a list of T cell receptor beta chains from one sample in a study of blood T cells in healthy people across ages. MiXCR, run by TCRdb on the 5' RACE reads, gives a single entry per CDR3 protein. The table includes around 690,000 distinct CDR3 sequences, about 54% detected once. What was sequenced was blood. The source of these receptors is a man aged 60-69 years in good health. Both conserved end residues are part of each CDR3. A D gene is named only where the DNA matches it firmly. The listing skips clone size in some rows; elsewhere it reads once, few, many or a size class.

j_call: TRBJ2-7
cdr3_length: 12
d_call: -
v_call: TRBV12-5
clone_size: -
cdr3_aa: CASGLDRYEQYF
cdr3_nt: TGTGCTAGTGGTTTGGACCGTTACGAGCAGTACTTC

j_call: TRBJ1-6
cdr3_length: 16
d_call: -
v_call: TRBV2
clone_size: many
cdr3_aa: CASRDEGSSYNSPLHF
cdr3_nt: TGTGCCAGCAGGGACGAGGGTTCCTCCTATAATTCACCCCTCCACTTT

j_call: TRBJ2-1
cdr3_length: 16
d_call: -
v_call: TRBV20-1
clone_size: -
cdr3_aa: CSARDAGSATYNEQFF
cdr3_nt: TGCAGTGCTAGAGATGCGGGGTCTGCAACCTACAATGAGCAGTTCTTC

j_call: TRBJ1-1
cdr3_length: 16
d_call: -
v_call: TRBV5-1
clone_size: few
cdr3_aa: CASSLQGIEVVAEAFF
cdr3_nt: TGCGCCAGCAGCTTACAGGGAATCGAGGTTGTCGCTGAAGCTTTCTTT

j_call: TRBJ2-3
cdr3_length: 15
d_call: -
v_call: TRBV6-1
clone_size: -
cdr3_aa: CASTLMGAVTDTQYF
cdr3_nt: TGTGCCAGCACACTTATGGGCGCAGTCACAGATACGCAGTATTTT

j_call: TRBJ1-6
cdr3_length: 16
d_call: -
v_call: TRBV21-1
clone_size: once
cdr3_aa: CASSVRDREDNSPLHF
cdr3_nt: TGTGCCAGCAGCGTCCGGGACAGGGAGGACAATTCACCCCTCCACTTT

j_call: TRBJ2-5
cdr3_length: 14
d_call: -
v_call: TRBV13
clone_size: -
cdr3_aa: CASSRGRPVETPYF
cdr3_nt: TGTGCCAGCAGCCGGGGCAGGCCTGTTGAGACCCCGTACTTC

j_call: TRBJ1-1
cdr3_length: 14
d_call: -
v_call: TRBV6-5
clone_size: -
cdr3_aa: CASSLWQMNTEAFF
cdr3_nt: TGTGCCAGCAGTTTGTGGCAGATGAACACTGAAGCTTTCTTT

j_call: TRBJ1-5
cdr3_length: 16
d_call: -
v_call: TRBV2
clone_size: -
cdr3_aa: CASSALGTSSNQPQHF
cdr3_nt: TGTGCCAGCAGTGCCTTAGGGACATCGAGCAATCAGCCCCAGCATTTT

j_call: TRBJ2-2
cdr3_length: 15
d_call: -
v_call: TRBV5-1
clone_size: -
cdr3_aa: CASSFAGDRTGELFF
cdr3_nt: TGCGCCAGCAGCTTTGCTGGGGATCGCACCGGGGAGCTGTTTTTT

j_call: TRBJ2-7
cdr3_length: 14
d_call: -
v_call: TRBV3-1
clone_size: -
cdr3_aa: CASSRGGRPYEQYF
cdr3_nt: TGTGCCAGCAGCCGTGGAGGGCGTCCCTACGAGCAGTACTTC

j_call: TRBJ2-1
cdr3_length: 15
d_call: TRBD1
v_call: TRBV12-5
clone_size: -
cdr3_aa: CASGLDTGTGNEQFF
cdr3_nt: TGTGCTAGTGGTTTGGACACCGGGACAGGGAATGAGCAGTTCTTC

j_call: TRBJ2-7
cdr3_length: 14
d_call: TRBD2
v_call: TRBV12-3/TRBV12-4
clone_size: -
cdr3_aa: CASSRLAVTSEQYF
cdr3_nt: TGTGCCAGCAGTCGCCTAGCGGTTACCAGCGAGCAGTACTTC

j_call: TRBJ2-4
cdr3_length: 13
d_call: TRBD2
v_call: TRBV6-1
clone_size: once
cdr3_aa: CAALGTSGEVQYF
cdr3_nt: TGTGCCGCCCTCGGGACTAGCGGGGAAGTGCAGTACTTC

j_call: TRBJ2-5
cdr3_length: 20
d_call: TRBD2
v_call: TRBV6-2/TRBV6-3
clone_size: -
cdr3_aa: CASSYSSPSGGLDWEETQYF
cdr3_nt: TGTGCCAGCAGTTACTCTTCTCCAAGCGGGGGGCTCGACTGGGAGGAGACCCAGTACTTC

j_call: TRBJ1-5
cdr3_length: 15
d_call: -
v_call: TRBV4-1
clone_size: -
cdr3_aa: CASSQTGPTNQPQHF
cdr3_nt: TGCGCCAGCAGCCAAACGGGACCGACAAATCAGCCCCAGCATTTT

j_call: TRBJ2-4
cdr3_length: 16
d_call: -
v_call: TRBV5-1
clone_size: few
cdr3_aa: CASSLSARLGENIQYF
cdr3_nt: TGCGCCAGCAGCTTGAGCGCCAGACTAGGGGAGAACATTCAGTACTTC

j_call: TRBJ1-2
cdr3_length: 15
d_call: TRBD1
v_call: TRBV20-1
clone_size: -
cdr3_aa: CSARTPGQGPYGYTF
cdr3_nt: TGCAGTGCTAGGACACCGGGACAGGGACCTTATGGCTACACCTTC

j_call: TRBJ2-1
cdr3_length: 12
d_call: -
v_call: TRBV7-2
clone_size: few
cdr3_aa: CASSASPGEQFF
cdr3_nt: TGTGCCAGCAGCGCTTCGCCGGGAGAGCAGTTCTTC

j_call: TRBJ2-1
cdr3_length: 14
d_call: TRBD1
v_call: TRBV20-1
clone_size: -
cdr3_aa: CSARTGGPYNEQFF
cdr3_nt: TGCAGTGCTAGGACAGGGGGGCCCTACAATGAGCAGTTCTTC

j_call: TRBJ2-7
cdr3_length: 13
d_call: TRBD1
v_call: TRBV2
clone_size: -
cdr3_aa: CASSGQVVREQYF
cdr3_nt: TGTGCCAGCAGCGGACAGGTCGTCCGAGAGCAGTACTTC

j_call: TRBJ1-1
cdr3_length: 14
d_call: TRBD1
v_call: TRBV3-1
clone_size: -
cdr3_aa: CASRPTGEGTEAFF
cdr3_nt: TGTGCCAGCAGGCCGACAGGGGAAGGAACTGAAGCTTTCTTT

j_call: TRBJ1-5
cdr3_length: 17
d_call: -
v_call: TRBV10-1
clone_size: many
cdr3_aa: CASSEWGPGYSNQPQHF
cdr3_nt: TGCGCCAGCAGTGAGTGGGGGCCGGGGTATAGCAATCAGCCCCAGCATTTT

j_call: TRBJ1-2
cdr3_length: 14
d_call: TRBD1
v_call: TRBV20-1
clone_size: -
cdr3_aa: CSARDDRGVWGYTF
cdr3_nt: TGCAGTGCTAGAGATGACAGGGGGGTTTGGGGCTACACCTTC

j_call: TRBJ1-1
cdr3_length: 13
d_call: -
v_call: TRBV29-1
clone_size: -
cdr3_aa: CSVAVGENTEAFF
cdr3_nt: TGCAGCGTCGCAGTTGGAGAGAACACTGAAGCTTTCTTT

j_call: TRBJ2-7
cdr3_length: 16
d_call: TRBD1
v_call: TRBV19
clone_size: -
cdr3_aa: CASSIGGDRGFYEQYF
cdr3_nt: TGTGCCAGTAGTATAGGTGGTGACAGGGGCTTCTACGAGCAGTACTTC

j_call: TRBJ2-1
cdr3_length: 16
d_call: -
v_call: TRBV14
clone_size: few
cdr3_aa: CASSQVWKSSYNEQFF
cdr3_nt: TGTGCCAGCAGCCAAGTTTGGAAATCCTCCTACAATGAGCAGTTCTTC

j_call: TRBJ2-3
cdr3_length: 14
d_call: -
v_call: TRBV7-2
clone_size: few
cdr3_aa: CASSYTGSTDTQYF
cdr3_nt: TGTGCCAGCAGTTACACGGGGAGCACAGATACGCAGTATTTT

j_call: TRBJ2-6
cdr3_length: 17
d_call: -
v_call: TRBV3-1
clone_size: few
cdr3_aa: CATSKTPRVSGANVLTF
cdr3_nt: TGTGCCACCAGCAAAACCCCCAGAGTCTCTGGGGCCAACGTCCTGACTTTC

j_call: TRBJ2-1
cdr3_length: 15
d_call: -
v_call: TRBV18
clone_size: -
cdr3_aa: CASSPDTRGTSEQFF
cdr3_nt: TGTGCCAGCTCACCGGACACACGGGGAACTAGTGAGCAGTTCTTC

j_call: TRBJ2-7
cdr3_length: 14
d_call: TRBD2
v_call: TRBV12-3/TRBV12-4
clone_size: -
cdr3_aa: CASSRGLAGDEQYF
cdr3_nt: TGTGCCAGCTCGAGGGGACTAGCGGGGGACGAGCAGTACTTC

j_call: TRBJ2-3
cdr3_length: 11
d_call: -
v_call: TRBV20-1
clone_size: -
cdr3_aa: CSARGGQTQYF
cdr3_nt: TGCAGTGCTAGAGGGGGGCAGACGCAGTATTTT

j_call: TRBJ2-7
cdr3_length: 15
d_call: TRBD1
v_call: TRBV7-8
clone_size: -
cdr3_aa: CASSLNTGDAYEQYF
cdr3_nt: TGTGCCAGCAGCTTAAATACAGGGGACGCCTACGAGCAGTACTTC

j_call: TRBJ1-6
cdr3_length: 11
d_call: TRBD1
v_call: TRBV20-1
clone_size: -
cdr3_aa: CSAGTDPPLHF
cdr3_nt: TGCAGTGCGGGGACAGATCCACCCCTCCACTTT

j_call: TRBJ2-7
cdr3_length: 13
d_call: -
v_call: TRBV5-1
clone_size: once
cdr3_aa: CASSLGEEYEQYF
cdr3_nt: TGCGCCAGCAGCTTGGGAGAGGAGTACGAGCAGTACTTC

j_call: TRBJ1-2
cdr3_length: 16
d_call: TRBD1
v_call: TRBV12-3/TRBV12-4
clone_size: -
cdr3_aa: CASSSYGTGPNYGYTF
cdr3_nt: TGTGCCAGCAGTTCCTATGGGACAGGGCCTAACTATGGCTACACCTTC

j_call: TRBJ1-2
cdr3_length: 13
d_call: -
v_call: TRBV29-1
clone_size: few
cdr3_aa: CSVSGTDQVGYTF
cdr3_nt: TGCAGCGTGAGCGGGACGGACCAAGTTGGCTACACCTTC

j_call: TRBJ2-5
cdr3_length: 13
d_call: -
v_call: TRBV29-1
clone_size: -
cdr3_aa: CSVGAAARETQYF
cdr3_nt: TGCAGCGTAGGCGCGGCGGCGCGGGAGACCCAGTACTTC

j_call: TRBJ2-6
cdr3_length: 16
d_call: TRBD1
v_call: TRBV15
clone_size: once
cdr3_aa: CATSRTGGSGANVLTF
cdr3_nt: TGTGCCACCAGCAGGACAGGGGGCTCTGGGGCCAACGTCCTGACTTTC

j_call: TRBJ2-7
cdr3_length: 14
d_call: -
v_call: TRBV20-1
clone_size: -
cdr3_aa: CSARDRASFYEQYF
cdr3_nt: TGCAGTGCTAGAGATCGGGCTAGCTTCTACGAGCAGTACTTC

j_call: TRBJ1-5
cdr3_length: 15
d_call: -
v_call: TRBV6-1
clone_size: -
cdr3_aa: CASRTLTGSNQPQHF
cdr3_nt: TGTGCCAGCAGGACTCTAACGGGAAGCAATCAGCCCCAGCATTTT

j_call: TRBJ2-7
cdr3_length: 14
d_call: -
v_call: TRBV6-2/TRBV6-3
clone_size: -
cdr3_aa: CASSPRGLSYEQYF
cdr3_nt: TGTGCCAGCAGTCCCCGGGGTCTCTCCTACGAGCAGTACTTC

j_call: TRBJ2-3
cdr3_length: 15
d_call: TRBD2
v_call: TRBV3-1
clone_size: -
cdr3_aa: CASSQLAGARDTQYF
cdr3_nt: TGTGCCAGCAGCCAACTAGCGGGGGCTCGAGATACGCAGTATTTT

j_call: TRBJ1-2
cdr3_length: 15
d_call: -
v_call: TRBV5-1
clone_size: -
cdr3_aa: CATQEGPGEGYGYTF
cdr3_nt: TGCGCCACCCAGGAGGGGCCGGGAGAGGGCTATGGCTACACCTTC

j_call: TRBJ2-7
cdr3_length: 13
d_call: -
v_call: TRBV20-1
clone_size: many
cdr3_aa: CSARRGLLYEQYF
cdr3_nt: TGCAGTGCTAGACGGGGACTTCTCTACGAGCAGTACTTC